Listed below are T cell receptor beta chains from one sample, sequenced in a study of T-cell memory formation after mild COVID-19. MiXCR, applied by TCRdb to the 5' RACE reads, yields one record per CDR3 protein. There are roughly 580,000 distinct CDR3 sequences in the sample; approximately 19% occur only once, and 9.5% to 15% lies in the top ten. Material for sequencing was PBMCs or a T cell subset sorted from them (not recorded which). The receptors here all came from an adult woman who had mild COVID-19 (a few samples of this study predate the infection). Cell type and time point are not known. Both conserved end residues are part of each CDR3. The order of the fields is J gene, CDR3 length, V gene, D gene, clone size, CDR3 protein, CDR3 DNA. D genes are given only for firm matches. Rows may omit the clone size; those that give it use once, few, many or a size class.

j_gene: TRBJ2-7; len: 11; v_gene: TRBV7-9; d_gene: NA; abundance: NA; CDR3aa: CASSNPGEQYF; CDR3nt: TGTGCCAGCAGCAATCCGGGAGAGCAGTACTTC
j_gene: TRBJ2-5; len: 14; v_gene: TRBV11-2; d_gene: TRBD1; abundance: NA; CDR3aa: CASSLTGGPETQYF; CDR3nt: TGTGCCAGCAGCTTAACAGGGGGGCCAGAGACCCAGTACTTC
j_gene: TRBJ2-3; len: 15; v_gene: TRBV5-1; d_gene: NA; abundance: few; CDR3aa: CASSLDGVKTDTQYF; CDR3nt: TGCGCCAGCAGCTTGGATGGGGTTAAGACAGATACGCAGTATTTT
j_gene: TRBJ2-7; len: 13; v_gene: TRBV5-1; d_gene: NA; abundance: many; CDR3aa: CASSLGSPYEQYF; CDR3nt: TGCGCCAGCAGCTTGGGCAGCCCCTACGAGCAGTACTTC
j_gene: TRBJ1-2; len: 12; v_gene: TRBV12-3/TRBV12-4; d_gene: NA; abundance: few; CDR3aa: CASRRQVSGYTF; CDR3nt: TGTGCCAGCAGAAGACAGGTGTCTGGCTACACCTTC
j_gene: TRBJ1-1; len: 16; v_gene: TRBV2; d_gene: NA; abundance: few; CDR3aa: CASRETPRRGRAEAFF; CDR3nt: TGTGCCAGCAGGGAAACCCCGAGGCGGGGGAGGGCTGAAGCTTTCTTT
j_gene: TRBJ1-2; len: 15; v_gene: TRBV29-1; d_gene: TRBD1; abundance: few; CDR3aa: CSVAPAGGRGYGYTF; CDR3nt: TGCAGCGTCGCACCGGCAGGGGGCCGTGGCTATGGCTACACCTTC
j_gene: TRBJ2-1; len: 15; v_gene: TRBV6-4; d_gene: TRBD2; abundance: NA; CDR3aa: CASSPSGGSVNEQFF; CDR3nt: TGTGCCAGCAGTCCTAGCGGGGGTAGCGTAAATGAGCAGTTCTTC
j_gene: TRBJ1-5; len: 15; v_gene: TRBV12-3/TRBV12-4; d_gene: NA; abundance: few; CDR3aa: CASSFAYGGNQPQHF; CDR3nt: TGTGCCAGCAGTTTTGCCTACGGGGGCAATCAGCCCCAGCATTTT
j_gene: TRBJ2-7; len: 14; v_gene: TRBV15; d_gene: TRBD1; abundance: few; CDR3aa: CATSRTGTAYEQYF; CDR3nt: TGTGCCACCAGCAGAACCGGGACAGCCTACGAGCAGTACTTC
j_gene: TRBJ2-2; len: 14; v_gene: TRBV12-3/TRBV12-4; d_gene: NA; abundance: few; CDR3aa: CASSLARHTGELFF; CDR3nt: TGTGCCAGCAGTTTAGCCAGGCACACCGGGGAGCTGTTTTTT
j_gene: TRBJ2-1; len: 14; v_gene: TRBV12-3/TRBV12-4; d_gene: NA; abundance: NA; CDR3aa: CASRRGSPGNEQFF; CDR3nt: TGTGCCAGCAGGCGCGGGTCGCCTGGCAATGAGCAGTTCTTC
j_gene: TRBJ2-3; len: 14; v_gene: TRBV2; d_gene: NA; abundance: NA; CDR3aa: CASNDRLNAYTQYF; CDR3nt: TGTGCCAGCAATGACAGGCTTAATGCGTATACGCAGTATTTT
j_gene: TRBJ2-3; len: 14; v_gene: TRBV14; d_gene: NA; abundance: many; CDR3aa: CASSHRDFTDTQYF; CDR3nt: TGTGCCAGCAGCCACCGGGACTTCACAGATACGCAGTATTTT
j_gene: TRBJ2-5; len: 14; v_gene: TRBV12-3/TRBV12-4; d_gene: TRBD2; abundance: NA; CDR3aa: CASSLRGVRETQYF; CDR3nt: TGTGCCAGCAGTTTGCGGGGGGTCCGGGAGACCCAGTACTTC
j_gene: TRBJ1-4; len: 13; v_gene: TRBV29-1; d_gene: NA; abundance: few; CDR3aa: CSVGEPTNEKLFF; CDR3nt: TGCAGCGTTGGGGAACCAACTAATGAAAAACTGTTTTTT
j_gene: TRBJ2-7; len: 14; v_gene: TRBV25-1; d_gene: TRBD1; abundance: many; CDR3aa: CASSDWDRGGEQYF; CDR3nt: TGTGCCAGCAGTGACTGGGACAGGGGTGGAGAGCAGTACTTC
j_gene: TRBJ2-1; len: 17; v_gene: TRBV10-3; d_gene: TRBD2; abundance: NA; CDR3aa: CAISEVFGTSGRNEQFF; CDR3nt: TGTGCCATCAGTGAAGTATTCGGGACTAGCGGGAGAAACGAGCAGTTCTTC
j_gene: TRBJ1-1; len: 13; v_gene: TRBV5-1; d_gene: NA; abundance: NA; CDR3aa: CASSLEPHTEAFF; CDR3nt: TGCGCCAGCAGCTTGGAGCCCCACACTGAAGCTTTCTTT
j_gene: TRBJ1-6; len: 13; v_gene: TRBV4-3; d_gene: NA; abundance: NA; CDR3aa: CASSQDLFSPLHF; CDR3nt: TGCGCCAGCAGCCAAGATCTATTTTCACCCCTCCACTTT